Sequencing of this TCR beta chain was carried out in a study of blood T cell repertoires in COVID-19. At the level of the study: The United States, Italy and Spain provided the acute and convalescent COVID-19 samples. T cells, B-cell-depleted T cells, or PBMCs provided the cDNA or gDNA that served as material.

Per the original methods: Reference gene primer amplification yielded estimated nucleated cell counts. Sequenced by immunoSEQ multiplex PCR; TCRdb stores in-frame clones only, minus some. The V and J calls and the clone size are those of that table, but D and trimming were determined from the DNA. The data contain 200,000 to 300,000 clones, approximately 86% of them seen just once; the ten biggest clones take up about 7.1%. With V trimmed by 8 bases and J by 2 bases, 2 bases remained unmatched. The CDR3 is made up of 12 amino acids. Germline CDR1 is SEHNR and CDR2 is FQNEAQ (reference sequence). The sequencing input was peripheral blood. The receptor was isolated from a woman aged 70-85 years with active or convalescent COVID-19. The J gene is TRBJ2-7, the V gene TRBV7-9; 8 bases align to TRBD2. In DNA form, the CDR3 reads TGTGCCAGCGGGGGACTAGCCTACGAGCAGTACTTC. Translation gives CASGGLAYEQYF.